Sequencing of this TCR beta chain was carried out in a study of cytomegalovirus exposure and HLA in healthy donors. Study findings and constraints: Reportedly, cytomegalovirus status was diagnosed with high sensitivity and specificity.

About this clone: Its target is not known.

Some clones are missing from TCRdb's copy, which holds only in-frame ones; the method was immunoSEQ multiplex PCR. This sample yields around 160,000 clones, of which more than 80% are seen a single time; around 2.7% belongs to the top ten. The length of the CDR3 is 17 residues. The junction had 9 bases not matched to a gene; V was cut back by 5 bases and J by 0 bases. The V gene's germline CDR1 is SGHAT and CDR2 FQNNGV. This TCR derives from a woman between 18 and 30 years old in good health and CMV-seropositive. Sequenced material: PBMCs. This chain uses TRBV11-2 with TRBJ2-2; 7 nucleotides align to TRBD2. In DNA, the CDR3 is TGTGCCAGCAGCCCCCGTCCGAGCGGGGCGAACACCGGGGAGCTGTTTTTT. This sequence encodes CASSPRPSGANTGELFF.